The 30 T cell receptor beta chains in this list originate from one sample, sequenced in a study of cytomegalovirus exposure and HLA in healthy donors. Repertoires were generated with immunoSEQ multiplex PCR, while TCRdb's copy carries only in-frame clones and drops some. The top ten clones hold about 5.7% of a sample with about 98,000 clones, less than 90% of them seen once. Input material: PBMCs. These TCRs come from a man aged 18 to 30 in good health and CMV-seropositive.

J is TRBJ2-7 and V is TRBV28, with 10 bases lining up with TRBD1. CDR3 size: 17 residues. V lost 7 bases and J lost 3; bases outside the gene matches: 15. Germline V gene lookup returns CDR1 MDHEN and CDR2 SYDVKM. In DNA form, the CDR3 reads TGTGCCAGCACCGAAGGGAACATCGGGGACAGGGGCTACGAGCAGTACTTC. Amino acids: CASTEGNIGDRGYEQYF.

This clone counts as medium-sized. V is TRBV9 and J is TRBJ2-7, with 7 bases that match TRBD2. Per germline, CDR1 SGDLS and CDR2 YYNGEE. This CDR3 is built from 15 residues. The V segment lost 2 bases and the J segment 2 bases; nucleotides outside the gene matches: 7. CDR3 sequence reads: CASSVEASGAYEQYF. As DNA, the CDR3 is TGTGCCAGCAGCGTGGAGGCTAGCGGAGCCTACGAGCAGTACTTC.

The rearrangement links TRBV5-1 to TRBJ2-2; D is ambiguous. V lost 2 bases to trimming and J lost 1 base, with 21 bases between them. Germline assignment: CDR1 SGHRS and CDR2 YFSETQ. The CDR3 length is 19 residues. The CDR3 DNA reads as TGCGCCAGCAGCTTTGTCTCAAGCCCACTTCAAGAGAACACCGGGGAGCTGTTTTTT. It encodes CASSFVSSPLQENTGELFF.

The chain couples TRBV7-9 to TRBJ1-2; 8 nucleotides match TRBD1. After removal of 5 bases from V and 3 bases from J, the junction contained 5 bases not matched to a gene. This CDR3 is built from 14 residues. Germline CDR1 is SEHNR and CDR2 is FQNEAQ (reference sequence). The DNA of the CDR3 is TGTGCCAGCAGCCAGACAGGGGTAGACTATGGCTACACCTTC. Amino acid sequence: CASSQTGVDYGYTF.

CDR3 in amino acids: CATSRDLGGGDQPQHF. CDR3 coding DNA: TGTGCCACCAGCAGAGATTTAGGGGGTGGCGATCAGCCCCAGCATTTT. The chain joins TRBV15 to TRBJ1-5; tentative D call: TRBD1 (6 bases). CDR1 and CDR2 from the germline V gene are LNHNV and YYDKDF (reference sequence). Trimming pared 0 bases from V and 5 bases from J, leaving 14 bases between. This CDR3 contains 16 residues. Using reference TRBV15 and TRBJ1-5 for the parts outside the CDR3, the full variable domain is DAMVIQNPRYQVTQFGKPVTLSCSQTLNHNVMYWYQQKSSQAPKLLFHYYDKDFNNEADTPDNFQSRRPNTSFCFLDIRSPGLGDTAMYLCATSRDLGGGDQPQHFGDGTRLSIL.

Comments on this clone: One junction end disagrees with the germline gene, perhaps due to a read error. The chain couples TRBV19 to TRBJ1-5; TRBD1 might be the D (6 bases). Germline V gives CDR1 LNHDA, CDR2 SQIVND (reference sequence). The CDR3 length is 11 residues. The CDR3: CASRLGQHQHF. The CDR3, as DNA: TGTGCCAGTAGACTTGGACAGCACCAGCATTTT.

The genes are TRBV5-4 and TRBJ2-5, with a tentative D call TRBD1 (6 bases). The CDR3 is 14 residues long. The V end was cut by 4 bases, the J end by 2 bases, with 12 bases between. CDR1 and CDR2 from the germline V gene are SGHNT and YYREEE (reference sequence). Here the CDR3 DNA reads TGTGCCAGCAGCCGTGACAGGCAACAAGAGACCCAGTACTTC. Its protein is CASSRDRQQETQYF.

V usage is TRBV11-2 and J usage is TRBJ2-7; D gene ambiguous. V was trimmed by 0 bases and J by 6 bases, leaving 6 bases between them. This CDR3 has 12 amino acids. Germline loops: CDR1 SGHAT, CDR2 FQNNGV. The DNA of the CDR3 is TGTGCCAGCAGCTTAGATCTCGGCGAGCAGTACTTC. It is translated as CASSLDLGEQYF.

The CDR3: CASSLGLNNGNQPQHF. The CDR3, as DNA: TGTGCCAGCAGCTTAGGACTCAACAATGGCAATCAGCCCCAGCATTTT. The rearrangement links TRBV11-2 to TRBJ1-5, with no clear D. This CDR3 is built from 16 residues. Germline V gene sequence: CDR1 SGHAT, CDR2 FQNNGV. V lost 1 base and J lost 2, with 12 bases in between.

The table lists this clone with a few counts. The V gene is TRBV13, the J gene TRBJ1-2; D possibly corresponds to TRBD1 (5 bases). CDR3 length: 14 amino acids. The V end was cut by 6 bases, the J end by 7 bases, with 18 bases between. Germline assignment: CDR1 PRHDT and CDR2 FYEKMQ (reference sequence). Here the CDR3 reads CASRPRGAQSGYTF. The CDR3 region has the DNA TGTGCCAGCAGACCCCGCGGGGCTCAGAGTGGCTACACCTTC.

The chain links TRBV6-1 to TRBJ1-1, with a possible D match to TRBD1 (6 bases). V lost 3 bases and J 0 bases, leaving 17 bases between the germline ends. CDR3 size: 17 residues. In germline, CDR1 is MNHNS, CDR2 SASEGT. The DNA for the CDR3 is TGTGCCAGCAGTGACAGGGTTCGGGGGGCTTTGAACACTGAAGCTTTCTTT. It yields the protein CASSDRVRGALNTEAFF.

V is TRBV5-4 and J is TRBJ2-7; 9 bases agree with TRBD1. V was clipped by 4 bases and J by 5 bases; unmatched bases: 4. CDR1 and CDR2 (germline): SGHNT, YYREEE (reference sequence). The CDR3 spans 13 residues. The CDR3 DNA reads TGTGCCAGCAGCATGACAGGGGGTAACGAGCAGTACTTC. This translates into CASSMTGGNEQYF.

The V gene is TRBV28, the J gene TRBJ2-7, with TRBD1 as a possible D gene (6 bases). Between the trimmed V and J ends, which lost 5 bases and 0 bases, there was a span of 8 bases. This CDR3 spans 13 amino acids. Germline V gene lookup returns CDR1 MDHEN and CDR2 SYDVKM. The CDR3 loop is CASSGRGSYEQYF. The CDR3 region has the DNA TGTGCCAGCAGTGGCAGGGGCTCCTACGAGCAGTACTTC.

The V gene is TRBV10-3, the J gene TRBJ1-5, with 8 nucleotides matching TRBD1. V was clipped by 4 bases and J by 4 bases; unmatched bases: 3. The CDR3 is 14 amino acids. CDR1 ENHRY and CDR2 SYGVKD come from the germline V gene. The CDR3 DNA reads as TGTGCCATCAGTGGACAGGGGAGGAATCAGCCCCAGCATTTT. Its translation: CAISGQGRNQPQHF.

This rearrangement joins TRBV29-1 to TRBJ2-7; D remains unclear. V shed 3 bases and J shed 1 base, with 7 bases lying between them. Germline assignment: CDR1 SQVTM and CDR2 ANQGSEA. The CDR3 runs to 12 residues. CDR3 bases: TGCAGCGTTGAGACTGTTTCCTACGAGCAGTACTTC. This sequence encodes CSVETVSYEQYF.

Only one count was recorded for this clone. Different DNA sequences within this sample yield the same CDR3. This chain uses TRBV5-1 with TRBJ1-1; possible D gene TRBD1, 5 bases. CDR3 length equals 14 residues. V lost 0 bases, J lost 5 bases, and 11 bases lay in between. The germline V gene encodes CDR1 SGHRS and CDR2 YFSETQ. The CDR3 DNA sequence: TGCGCCAGCAGCTTGGATCCGGGGGGGACTGAAGCTTTCTTT. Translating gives CASSLDPGGTEAFF. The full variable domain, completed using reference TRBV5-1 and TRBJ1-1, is KAGVTQTPRYLIKTRGQQVTLSCSPISGHRSVSWYQQTPGQGLQFLFEYFSETQRNKGNFPGRFSGRQFSNSRSEMNVSTLELGDSALYLCASSLDPGGTEAFFGQGTRLTVV.

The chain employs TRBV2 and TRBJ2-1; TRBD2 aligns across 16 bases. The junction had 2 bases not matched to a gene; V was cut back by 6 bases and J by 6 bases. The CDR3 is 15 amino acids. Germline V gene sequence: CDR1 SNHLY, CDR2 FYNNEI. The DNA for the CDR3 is TGTGCCAGCAGGGGACTAGCGGGAGGGTTCAATGAGCAGTTCTTC. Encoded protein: CASRGLAGGFNEQFF. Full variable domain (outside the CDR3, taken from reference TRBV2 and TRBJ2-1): EPEVTQTPSHQVTQMGQEVILRCVPISNHLYFYWYRQILGQKVEFLVSFYNNEISEKSEIFDDQFSVERPDGSNFTLKIRSTKLEDSAMYFCASRGLAGGFNEQFFGPGTRLTVL.

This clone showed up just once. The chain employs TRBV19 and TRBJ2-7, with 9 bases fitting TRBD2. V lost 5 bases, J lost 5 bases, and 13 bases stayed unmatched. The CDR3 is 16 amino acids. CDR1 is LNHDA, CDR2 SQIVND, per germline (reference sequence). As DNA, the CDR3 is TGTGCCAGTAGTGGACTGTTTAGCGGGAGCGCCCACGAGCAGTACTTC. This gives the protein CASSGLFSGSAHEQYF.

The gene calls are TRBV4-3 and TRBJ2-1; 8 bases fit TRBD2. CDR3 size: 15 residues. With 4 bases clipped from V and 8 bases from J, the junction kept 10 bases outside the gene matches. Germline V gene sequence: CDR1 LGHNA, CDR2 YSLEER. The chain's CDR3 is CASSREGLVADEQFF. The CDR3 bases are TGCGCCAGCAGCCGTGAGGGACTAGTTGCCGATGAGCAGTTCTTC.

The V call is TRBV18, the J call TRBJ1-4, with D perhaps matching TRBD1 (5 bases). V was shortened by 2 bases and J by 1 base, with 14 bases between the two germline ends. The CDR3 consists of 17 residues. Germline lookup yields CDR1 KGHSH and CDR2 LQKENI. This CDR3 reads CASSPESLGLTNEKLFF. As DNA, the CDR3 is TGTGCCAGCTCACCAGAAAGTCTGGGACTAACTAATGAAAAACTGTTTTTT. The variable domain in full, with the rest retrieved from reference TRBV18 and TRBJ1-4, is NAGVMQNPRHLVRRRGQEARLRCSPMKGHSHVYWYRQLPEEGLKFMVYLQKENIIDESGMPKERFSAEFPKEGPSILRIQQVVRGDSAAYFCASSPESLGLTNEKLFFGSGTQLSVL.

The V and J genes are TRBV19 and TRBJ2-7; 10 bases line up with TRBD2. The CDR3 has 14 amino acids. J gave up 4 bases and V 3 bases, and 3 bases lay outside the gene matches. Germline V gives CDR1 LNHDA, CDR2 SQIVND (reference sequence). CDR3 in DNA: TGTGCCAGTAGTATGGCTAGCGGGAGTTACGAGCAGTACTTC. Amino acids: CASSMASGSYEQYF.

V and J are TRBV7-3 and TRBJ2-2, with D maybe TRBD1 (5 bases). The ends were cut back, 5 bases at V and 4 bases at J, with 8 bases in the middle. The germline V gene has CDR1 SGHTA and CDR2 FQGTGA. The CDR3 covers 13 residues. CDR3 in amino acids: CASSQRGTGELFF. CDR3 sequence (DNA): TGTGCCAGCAGCCAAAGGGGCACCGGGGAGCTGTTTTTT.

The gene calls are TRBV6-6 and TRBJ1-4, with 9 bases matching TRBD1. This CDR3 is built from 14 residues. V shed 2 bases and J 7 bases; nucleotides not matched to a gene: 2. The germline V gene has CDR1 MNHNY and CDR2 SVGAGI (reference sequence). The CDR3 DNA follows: TGTGCCAGCAGTTACACAGGGGGCGGTGAAAAACTGTTTTTT. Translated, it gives CASSYTGGGEKLFF.

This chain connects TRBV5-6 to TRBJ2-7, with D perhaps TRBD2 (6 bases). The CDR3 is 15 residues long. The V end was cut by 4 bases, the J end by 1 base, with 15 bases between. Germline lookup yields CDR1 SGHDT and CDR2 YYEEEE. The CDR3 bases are TGTGCCAGCAGCATACTAGCCTCCCTATCCTACGAGCAGTACTTC. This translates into CASSILASLSYEQYF.

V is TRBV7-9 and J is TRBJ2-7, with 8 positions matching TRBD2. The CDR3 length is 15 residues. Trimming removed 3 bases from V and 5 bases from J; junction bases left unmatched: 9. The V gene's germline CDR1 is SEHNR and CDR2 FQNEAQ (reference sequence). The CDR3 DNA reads TGTGCCAGCAGCTTTTTACAGCGGGAGTCCGACGAGCAGTACTTC. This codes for CASSFLQRESDEQYF.

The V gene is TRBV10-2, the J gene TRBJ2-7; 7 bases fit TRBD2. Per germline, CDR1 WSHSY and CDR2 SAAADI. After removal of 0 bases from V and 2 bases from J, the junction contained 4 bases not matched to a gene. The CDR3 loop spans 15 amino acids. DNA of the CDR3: TGCGCCAGCAGTGAGTCGGCGGGAGTCCCCTACGAGCAGTACTTC. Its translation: CASSESAGVPYEQYF.

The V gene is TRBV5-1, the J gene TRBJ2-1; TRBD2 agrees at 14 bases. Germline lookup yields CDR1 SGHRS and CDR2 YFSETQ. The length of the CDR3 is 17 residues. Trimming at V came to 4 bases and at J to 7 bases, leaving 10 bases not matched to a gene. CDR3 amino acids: CASSRGTSGGVGNEQFF. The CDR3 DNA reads TGCGCCAGCAGCCGAGGGACTAGCGGGGGAGTAGGGAATGAGCAGTTCTTC.

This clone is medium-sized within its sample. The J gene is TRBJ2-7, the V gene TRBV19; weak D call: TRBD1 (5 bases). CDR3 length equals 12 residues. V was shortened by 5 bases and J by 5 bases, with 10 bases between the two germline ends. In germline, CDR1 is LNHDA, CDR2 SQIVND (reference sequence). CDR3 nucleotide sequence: TGTGCCAGTAGTCCCCAGGGTGACGAGCAGTACTTC. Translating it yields CASSPQGDEQYF.

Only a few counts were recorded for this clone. The CDR3 here is CASSVTSGSNEQFF. CDR3 nucleotides: TGTGCCAGCAGCGTGACTAGCGGGAGTAATGAGCAGTTCTTC. The J gene is TRBJ2-1, the V gene TRBV9; TRBD2 aligns across 12 bases. Per the germline V gene, CDR1 is SGDLS and CDR2 is YYNGEE. This CDR3 region has 14 residues. Trimming removed 2 bases from V and 7 bases from J; junction bases left unmatched: 1. Full variable domain (missing parts from reference TRBV9 and TRBJ2-1): DSGVTQTPKHLITATGQRVTLRCSPRSGDLSVYWYQQSLDQGLQFLIQYYNGEERAKGNILERFSAQQFPDLHSELNLSSLELGDSALYFCASSVTSGSNEQFFGPGTRLTVL.

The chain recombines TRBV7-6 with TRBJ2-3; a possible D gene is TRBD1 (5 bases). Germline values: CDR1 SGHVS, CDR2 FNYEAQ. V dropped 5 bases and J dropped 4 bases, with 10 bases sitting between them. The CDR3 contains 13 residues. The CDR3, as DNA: TGTGCCAGCAGCCCCACCAGGGCAGATACGCAGTATTTT. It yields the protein CASSPTRADTQYF.